The rows below give T cell receptor beta chains drawn from one sample of a study of blood T cell repertoires in COVID-19. Generated by immunoSEQ multiplex PCR, the TCRdb table keeps only in-frame clones and is missing some. This sample has about 80,000 clones; around 80% occur once, and the top ten carry about 5.8%. The material sequenced was peripheral blood. The receptors here all came from a man aged 60 to 69 with active or convalescent COVID-19. Each CDR3 is given with its conserved first and last residue. The order of the fields is clone size, J gene, V gene, D gene, CDR3 protein, CDR3 DNA. D genes are given only for firm matches. The size field is filled for only some rows; it gives once, few, many or a size class.

>.|TRBJ2-1|TRBV11-2|.
CASSFVVGQTRYNEQFF
TGTGCCAGCAGCTTCGTTGTGGGGCAAACCCGATACAATGAGCAGTTCTTC
>.|TRBJ1-2|TRBV21-1|.
CASSSRQGAYTF
TGTGCCAGCAGCTCCCGACAGGGGGCCTACACCTTC
>few|TRBJ2-2|TRBV3-1/TRBV3-2|TRBD2
CASSRSSGFFGELFF
TGTGCCAGCAGCCGGAGTAGCGGGTTTTTTGGGGAGCTGTTTTTT
>.|TRBJ2-3|TRBV19|TRBD1
CASRPDRARGTDTQYF
TGTGCCAGTAGACCGGACAGGGCACGGGGCACAGATACGCAGTATTTT
>.|TRBJ1-5|TRBV12-2|.
CASRLDCDRDNQPQHF
TGTGCAAGTCGCTTAGACTGTGACAGGGACAATCAGCCCCAGCATTTT
>.|TRBJ2-3|TRBV4-1|.
CASSQEGLVDDTDTQYF
TGCGCCAGCAGCCAAGAGGGCTTAGTGGATGATACAGATACGCAGTATTTT
>.|TRBJ1-5|TRBV3-1/TRBV3-2|.
CASSLNRDQPQHF
TGTGCCAGCAGCCTCAACAGGGACCAGCCCCAGCATTTT
>.|TRBJ1-3|TRBV30|.
CASDHGSSGNTIYF
TGTGCCTCCGACCACGGGAGCTCTGGAAACACCATATATTTT
>.|TRBJ1-2|TRBV10-3|.
CAISEGLYGYTF
TGTGCCATCAGTGAGGGTCTATATGGCTACACCTTC
>.|TRBJ2-3|TRBV7-9|TRBD2
CASIGTSGSTDTQYF
TGTGCCAGCATCGGGACTAGCGGTAGCACAGATACGCAGTATTTT
>.|TRBJ1-6|TRBV4-3|.
CASSQDGGVNNSPLHF
TGCGCCAGCAGCCAAGATGGGGGGGTTAATAATTCACCCCTCCACTTT
>.|TRBJ1-2|TRBV30|.
CAWRARSNYGYTF
TGTGCCTGGAGGGCCCGATCCAACTATGGCTACACCTTC
>.|TRBJ2-7|TRBV6-5|.
CASSPGVPNEQYF
TGTGCCAGCAGTCCCGGGGTCCCGAACGAGCAGTACTTC
>.|TRBJ2-1|TRBV10-2|.
CASSEWQARTYNEQFF
TGCGCCAGCAGTGAGTGGCAGGCGCGCACCTACAATGAGCAGTTCTTC
>.|TRBJ2-5|TRBV6-5|TRBD1
CASSYNQGVQETQYF
TGTGCCAGCAGTTACAATCAGGGGGTTCAAGAGACCCAGTACTTC
>.|TRBJ2-1|TRBV5-6|.
CASSLSSEQFF
TGTGCCAGCAGCTTGTCGAGTGAGCAGTTCTTC
>once|TRBJ1-4|TRBV6-5|TRBD1
CASSRPGQGEKLFF
TGTGCCAGCAGTCGCCCGGGACAGGGGGAAAAACTGTTTTTT
>.|TRBJ1-3|TRBV10-1|TRBD1
CASSGTGGHTIYF
TGCGCCAGCAGTGGGACAGGGGGTCACACCATATATTTT
>.|TRBJ1-6|TRBV27|TRBD1
CASTTGQGVNSPLHF
TGTGCCAGCACCACCGGACAGGGGGTTAATTCACCCCTCCACTTT
>.|TRBJ1-2|TRBV19|TRBD1
CASRQGGYGYTF
TGTGCCAGTAGGCAGGGGGGCTATGGCTACACCTTC
>.|TRBJ1-4|TRBV4-1|.
CASSFPGLRNEKLFF
TGCGCCAGCAGCTTCCCGGGACTTCGGAATGAAAAACTGTTTTTT
>.|TRBJ2-3|TRBV7-8|TRBD1
CASSQDRGSDTQYF
TGTGCCAGCAGCCAAGACAGGGGGTCAGATACGCAGTATTTT
>.|TRBJ2-7|TRBV25-1|TRBD1
CASMGQGSYEQYF
TGTGCCAGCATGGGACAGGGGAGCTACGAGCAGTACTTC
>.|TRBJ2-5|TRBV7-2|TRBD1
CASSRTGGWETQYF
TGTGCCAGCAGCCGTACAGGGGGCTGGGAGACCCAGTACTTC
>.|TRBJ2-7|TRBV13|.
CASSHRATSYEQYF
TGTGCCAGCAGCCACAGGGCCACGTCCTACGAGCAGTACTTC
>.|TRBJ2-7|TRBV4-1|TRBD2
CASSQQHVGGSISYEQYF
TGCGCCAGCAGCCAACAACATGTGGGGGGGAGTATATCTTACGAGCAGTACTTC
>.|TRBJ1-1|TRBV24-1|.
CATRSPNTEAFF
TGTGCCACCAGATCCCCAAACACTGAAGCTTTCTTT
>.|TRBJ2-1|TRBV27|TRBD2
CASKRAGDYNEQFF
TGTGCCAGCAAAAGAGCGGGGGACTACAATGAGCAGTTCTTC
>once|TRBJ2-2|TRBV7-6|.
CASSLVSADTGELFF
TGTGCCAGCAGCCTCGTTAGCGCGGACACCGGGGAGCTGTTTTTT
>.|TRBJ2-2|TRBV5-4|.
CASSLEQGRTNTGELFF
TGTGCCAGCAGCTTGGAACAGGGAAGAACCAACACCGGGGAGCTGTTTTTT
>.|TRBJ1-5|TRBV30|.
CAWSLAANQPQHF
TGTGCCTGGAGCCTGGCGGCTAATCAGCCCCAGCATTTT
>.|TRBJ1-5|TRBV6-2/TRBV6-3|TRBD1
CASSGPGQGSQPQHF
TGTGCCAGCAGTGGACCGGGACAGGGATCCCAGCCCCAGCATTTT
>.|TRBJ1-2|TRBV6-1|.
CASTLGGGQVGGYTF
TGTGCCAGCACCCTAGGGGGGGGGCAGGTTGGCGGCTACACCTTC
>.|TRBJ2-7|TRBV30|TRBD1
CACQPRDRGPGEQYF
TGTGCCTGCCAACCCCGGGACAGGGGCCCGGGCGAGCAGTACTTC
>.|TRBJ2-2|TRBV14|TRBD1
CASSQRTGPGTGELFF
TGTGCCAGCAGCCAGAGGACAGGTCCGGGCACCGGGGAGCTGTTTTTT
>.|TRBJ1-4|TRBV25-1|TRBD1
CASGWDRGNEKLFF
TGTGCCAGCGGATGGGACAGGGGGAATGAAAAACTGTTTTTT
>.|TRBJ2-7|TRBV5-6|.
CASSLGQASYEQYF
TGTGCCAGCAGCTTGGGACAGGCGTCCTACGAGCAGTACTTC
>once|TRBJ2-5|TRBV7-8|TRBD1
CASSLEGQLQETQYF
TGTGCCAGCAGCTTAGAGGGACAGCTCCAAGAGACCCAGTACTTC
>.|TRBJ1-1|TRBV6-5|.
CASSPQANTEAFF
TGTGCCAGCAGTCCCCAGGCGAACACTGAAGCTTTCTTT
>.|TRBJ2-1|TRBV3-1/TRBV3-2|.
CASSQSGTYNEQFF
TGTGCCAGCAGCCAGAGCGGAACCTACAATGAGCAGTTCTTC
>.|TRBJ2-1|TRBV7-8|.
CASSYLGGGAVNEQFF
TGTGCCAGCAGCTACCTCGGTGGGGGGGCCGTGAATGAGCAGTTCTTC
>.|TRBJ2-3|TRBV7-7|TRBD1
CASSKTGGGGTDTQYF
TGTGCTAGCAGCAAAACAGGGGGCGGTGGCACAGATACGCAGTATTTT
>.|TRBJ2-7|TRBV27|TRBD1
CASSKTGAYEQYF
TGTGCCAGCAGTAAGACAGGGGCCTACGAGCAGTACTTC
>.|TRBJ1-4|TRBV5-6|TRBD1
CASSLESAGQGTNEKLFF
TGTGCCAGCAGCTTGGAAAGCGCGGGACAGGGTACTAATGAAAAACTGTTTTTT
>.|TRBJ2-5|TRBV2|.
CASSEDGETQYF
TGTGCCAGCAGTGAAGACGGGGAGACCCAGTACTTC
>once|TRBJ1-4|TRBV9|TRBD1
CASSVAGTGVEKLFF
TGTGCCAGCAGCGTAGCCGGGACAGGGGTCGAAAAACTGTTTTTT
>.|TRBJ1-2|TRBV9|TRBD1
CASRVAPQGAHYGYTF
TGTGCCAGCAGGGTAGCCCCTCAGGGGGCTCACTATGGCTACACCTTC
>.|TRBJ2-7|TRBV3-1/TRBV3-2|TRBD1
CASSPTGGRGEQYF
TGTGCCAGCAGTCCGACAGGGGGGAGAGGCGAGCAGTACTTC